This T cell receptor (beta chain) appears in the sequencing data of a study of OX40 agonist ivuxolimab in advanced cancers. Method: immunoSEQ multiplex PCR; TCRdb's copy keeps in-frame clones and lacks some. The profile shows tens of thousands of clones, approximately 86% of them singletons. The CDR3 extends over 15 amino acids. Germline V gene data show CDR1 as MNHNS and CDR2 as SASEGT. Trimming shortened V by 8 bases and J by 5 bases, and 21 bases separated the two germline ends. Sample: CD4+ or CD8+ T cells sorted from blood, taken in a trial of the OX40 agonist ivuxolimab. This sequence was found in an adult with an advanced solid tumor such as melanoma, head and neck, liver or kidney cancer. The J gene is TRBJ1-1, the V gene TRBV6-1, with D possibly matching TRBD1 (6 bases). The CDR3 here is CASVEWARGRTEAFF. The CDR3 coding sequence is TGTGCCAGCGTCGAATGGGCCAGGGGAAGGACTGAAGCTTTCTTT.